This record concerns one T cell receptor beta chain sequence. The data originate from a study of blood T cell repertoires in COVID-19. Only in-frame clones appear in the TCRdb table, and some are missing; sequencing was by immunoSEQ multiplex PCR. This table holds about 270,000 clones, approximately 90% found once. The specimen was PBMCs or T cells enriched from blood (not recorded which). The clonotype comes from a man between 18 and 35 years old who had recovered from COVID-19.

The CDR3 coding sequence is TGTGCCAGCAGCTCCCACCCGGGGACTGAAGCTTTCTTT. It codes for CASSSHPGTEAFF. The rearrangement uses TRBV7-8 and TRBJ1-1; D unclear. The CDR3 is made up of 13 amino acids. Germline V lookup: CDR1 SGHVS, CDR2 FQNEAQ. Trimming shortened V by 4 bases and J by 5 bases, and 11 bases separated the two germline ends.